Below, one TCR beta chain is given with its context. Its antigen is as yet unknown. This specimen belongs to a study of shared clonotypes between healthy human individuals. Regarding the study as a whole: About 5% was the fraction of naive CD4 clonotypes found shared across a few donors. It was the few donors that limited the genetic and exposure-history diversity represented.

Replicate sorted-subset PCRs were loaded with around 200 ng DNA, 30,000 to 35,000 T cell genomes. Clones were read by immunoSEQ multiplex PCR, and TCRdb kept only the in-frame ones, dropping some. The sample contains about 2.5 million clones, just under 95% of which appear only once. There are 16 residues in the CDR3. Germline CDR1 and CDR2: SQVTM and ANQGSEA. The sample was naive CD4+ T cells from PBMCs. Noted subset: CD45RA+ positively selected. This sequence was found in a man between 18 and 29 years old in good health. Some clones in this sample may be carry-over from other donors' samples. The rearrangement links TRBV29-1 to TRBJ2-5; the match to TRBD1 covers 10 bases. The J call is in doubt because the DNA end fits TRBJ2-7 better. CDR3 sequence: CSVEEIDRGRLYEQYF. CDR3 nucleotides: TGCAGCGTTGAAGAAATAGACAGGGGGCGACTCTACGAGCAGTACTTC.